This T cell receptor beta chain derives from a study of T cell repertoires in cytomegalovirus infection (dated by TCRdb to 2018 to 2020). For context, the study as a whole: Alongside well-studied HLA-B-restricted epitopes, the peptide stimulations were aimed at recently identified HLA-C-restricted CMV epitopes, whose presentation resists viral immunomodulation. Donor HLA type was relevant to the analysis, because carriage of CMV infection together with the matching HLA type was indicated by public TCR beta signatures. General findings and caveats noted by the study authors: The ex vivo response was dominated by HLA-C-restricted CMV-specific TCR beta clonotypes, and the single most frequent clonotype in two of eight donors was supplied by these HLA-C-restricted clonotypes. In both this cohort and an independent cohort of 352 donors, the cumulative frequency of public TCR beta family members distinguished carriers of CMV infection plus the relevant HLA type.

Concerning this clonotype: The antigen this receptor binds is unknown. No much larger clone is present one base from it, and per-base qualities are unavailable.

What the treatment or condition label conveys for this sample: in vitro stimulation with specific CMV peptide epitopes to enrich CMV-specific T cells. Sequencing instrument: Illumina HiSeq 1500. TCRdb redid the processing of the public reads, applying fastp at Q25 and MiXCR, and retained in-frame beta chains. Rows with a matching CDR3 protein are joined into one entry that keeps the most common DNA and genes. The sample table records 650,000 to 850,000 distinct CDR3 sequences; around 29% of these occur just once. About an eighth of the sample is held by the ten biggest clonotypes. The germline V end is reduced by 7 bases and the J end by 0 bases; junction bases left unmatched: 9. Measured from the cysteine to the phenylalanine, the CDR3 is 16 residues long. Just the 48-base CDR3 DNA is kept, in frame starting at base 1. CDR1 SGHVT and CDR2 SQSDAQ are derived from the germline V gene.

The material was cultured CD8+ T cells from PBMCs, obtained from culture after CMV antigen stimulation. The sequence links TRBV7-4 to TRBJ2-3; 8 bases in between match TRBD2. This clonotype was obtained from a human donor in good health (CMV status not recorded). Some clones in this sample may be carry-over from other donors' samples. The CDR3 region has the sequence CASTGRGTHSTDTQYF. The DNA sequence reads TGTGCCAGCACCGGGAGGGGCACCCATAGCACAGATACGCAGTATTTT.